Below are 8 T cell receptor beta chains sequenced from a single sample in a study of blood T cell repertoires in COVID-19. Some clones are missing from TCRdb's copy, which holds only in-frame ones; the method was immunoSEQ multiplex PCR. The sample consists of about 480,000 clones, approximately 91% of them appearing once. Material for sequencing was PBMCs or T cells enriched from blood (not recorded which). The receptors here all came from an older woman who had recovered from COVID-19.

This rearrangement joins TRBV4-1 to TRBJ1-5, with D perhaps matching TRBD1 (6 bases). The CDR3 has 17 residues. Germline V CDR1 and CDR2: MGHRA, YSYEKL. The V end lost 4 bases, the J end lost 3 bases, and 19 bases lay between the germline ends. CDR3 region: CASSLGGGLPPNQPQHF. Here the CDR3 DNA reads TGCGCCAGCAGCCTAGGGGGGGGACTTCCCCCCAATCAGCCCCAGCATTTT.

V and J are TRBV2 and TRBJ2-5; the match to TRBD1 covers 8 bases. J was trimmed by 4 bases and V by 4 bases; bases with no gene match: 2. The germline CDR1 and CDR2 sequences are SNHLY and FYNNEI. This CDR3 comprises 13 residues. Written as DNA, the CDR3 is TGTGCCAGCAGTGGGACAGGGAGAGAGACCCAGTACTTC. As protein: CASSGTGRETQYF.

The chain carries TRBV5-1 and TRBJ2-3; a possible D gene is TRBD1 (5 bases). Germline loops: CDR1 SGHRS, CDR2 YFSETQ. CDR3 length: 14 residues. V shed 0 bases and J shed 6 bases, with 11 bases lying between them. The DNA of the CDR3 is TGCGCCAGCAGCTTGGAAAAGGGGCCGGATACGCAGTATTTT. Its translation: CASSLEKGPDTQYF.

The chain recombines TRBV27 with TRBJ2-2, with 8 bases that match TRBD2. The CDR3 contains 17 residues. V trimming: 5 bases; J trimming: 3 bases; junction bases outside the gene matches: 11. Germline V gene sequence: CDR1 MNHEY, CDR2 SMNVEV (reference sequence). CDR3 residues: CASSPLRAGEDTGELFF. CDR3 DNA sequence: TGTGCCAGCAGTCCCCTCAGAGCGGGGGAAGACACCGGGGAGCTGTTTTTT.

The chain employs TRBV5-6 and TRBJ2-2, with D possibly being TRBD1 (5 bases). V was shortened by 0 bases and J by 1 base, with 10 bases between the two germline ends. Germline V gives CDR1 SGHDT, CDR2 YYEEEE. This CDR3 comprises 16 residues. The CDR3 coding sequence is TGTGCCAGCAGCTTGGCCAATACAGGGAACACCGGGGAGCTGTTTTTT. Residues: CASSLANTGNTGELFF.

The V call is TRBV25-1, the J call TRBJ2-1; 13 bases line up with TRBD2. The germline CDR1 and CDR2 sequences are MGHDK and SYGVNS. The CDR3 covers 14 residues. The trim removed 10 bases at V and 6 bases at J, leaving 6 bases unmatched. The CDR3 is CATTTSGGGNEQFF. In DNA form, the CDR3 reads TGTGCCACCACTACTAGCGGGGGGGGCAATGAGCAGTTCTTC.

The rearrangement links TRBV5-8 to TRBJ2-2, with TRBD1 matching 7 bases. The CDR3 contains 14 residues. Per germline, CDR1 SGHTS and CDR2 YDEGEE. Unmatched junction bases numbered 6, after V lost 5 bases and J lost 5 bases. Here the CDR3 DNA reads TGTGCCAGCAGATTGACAGGGCGGACCGGGGAGCTGTTTTTT. Its protein product is CASRLTGRTGELFF.

The rearrangement links TRBV5-5 to TRBJ2-7; possible D gene TRBD2, 6 bases. This CDR3 has 15 amino acids. V lost 1 base and J 4 bases, leaving 15 bases between the germline ends. CDR1 and CDR2 (germline): SGHKS, YYEKEE (reference sequence). CDR3 in DNA: TGTGCCAGCAGCTTGTCCTATCGGGGGTTTTACGAGCAGTACTTC. Translated, it gives CASSLSYRGFYEQYF.